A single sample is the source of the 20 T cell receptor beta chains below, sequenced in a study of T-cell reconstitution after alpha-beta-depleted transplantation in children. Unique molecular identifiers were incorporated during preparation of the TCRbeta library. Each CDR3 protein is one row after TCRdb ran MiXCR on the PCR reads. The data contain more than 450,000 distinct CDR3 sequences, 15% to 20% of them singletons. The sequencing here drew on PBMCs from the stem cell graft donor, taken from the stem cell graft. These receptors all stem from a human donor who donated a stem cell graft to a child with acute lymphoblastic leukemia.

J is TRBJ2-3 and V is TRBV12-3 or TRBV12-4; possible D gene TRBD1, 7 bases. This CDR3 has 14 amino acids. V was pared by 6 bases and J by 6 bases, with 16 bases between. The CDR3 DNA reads TGTGCCAGCAGCACACAGGGGAGGAGGGATACGCAGTATTTT. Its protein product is CASSTQGRRDTQYF.

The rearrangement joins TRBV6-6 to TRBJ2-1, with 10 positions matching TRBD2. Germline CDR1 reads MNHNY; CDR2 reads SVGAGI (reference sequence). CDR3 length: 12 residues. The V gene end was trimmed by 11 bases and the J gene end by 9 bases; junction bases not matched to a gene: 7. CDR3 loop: CASSAGGPEQFF. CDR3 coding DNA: TGTGCCTCGTCAGCGGGAGGGCCTGAGCAGTTCTTC.

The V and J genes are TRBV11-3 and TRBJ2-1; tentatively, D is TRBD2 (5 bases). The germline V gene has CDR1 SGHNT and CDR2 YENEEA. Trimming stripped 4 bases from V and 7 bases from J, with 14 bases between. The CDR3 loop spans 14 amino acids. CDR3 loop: CASSSHLLGNEQFF. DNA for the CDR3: TGTGCCAGCAGCTCCCACTTACTAGGGAATGAGCAGTTCTTC.

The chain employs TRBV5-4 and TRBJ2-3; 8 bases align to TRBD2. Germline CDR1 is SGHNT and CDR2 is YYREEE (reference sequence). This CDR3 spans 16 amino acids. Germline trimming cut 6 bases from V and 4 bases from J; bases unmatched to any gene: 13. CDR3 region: CASTPGGKGYPDTQYF. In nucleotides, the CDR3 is TGTGCCAGCACCCCGGGGGGGAAGGGCTACCCAGATACGCAGTATTTT.

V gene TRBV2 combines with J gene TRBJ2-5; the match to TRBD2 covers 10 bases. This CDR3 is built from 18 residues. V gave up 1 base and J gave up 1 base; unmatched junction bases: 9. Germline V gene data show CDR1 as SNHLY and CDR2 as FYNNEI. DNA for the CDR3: TGTGCCAGCAGTGAAGGAGTCTCCCCTAGCGGGAGCCAAGAGACCCAGTACTTC. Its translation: CASSEGVSPSGSQETQYF.

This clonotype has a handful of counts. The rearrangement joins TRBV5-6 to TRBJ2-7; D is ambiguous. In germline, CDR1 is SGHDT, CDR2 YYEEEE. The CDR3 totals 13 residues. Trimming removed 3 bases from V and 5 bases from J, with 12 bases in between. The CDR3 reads CASSYSGNHEQYF. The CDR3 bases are TGTGCCAGCAGCTATTCGGGCAACCACGAGCAGTACTTC.

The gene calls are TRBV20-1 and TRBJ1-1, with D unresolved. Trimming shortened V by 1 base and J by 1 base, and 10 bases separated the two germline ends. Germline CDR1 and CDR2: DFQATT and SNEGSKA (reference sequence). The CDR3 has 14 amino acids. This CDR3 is CSARVAVTNTEAFF. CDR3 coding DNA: TGCAGTGCTAGAGTCGCCGTAACGAACACTGAAGCTTTCTTT.

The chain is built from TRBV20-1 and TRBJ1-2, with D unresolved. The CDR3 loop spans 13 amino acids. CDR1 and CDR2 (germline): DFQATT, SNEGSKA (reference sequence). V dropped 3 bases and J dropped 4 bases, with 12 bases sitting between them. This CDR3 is CSASAQVSYGYTF. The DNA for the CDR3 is TGCAGTGCTAGCGCGCAGGTCTCCTATGGCTACACCTTC.

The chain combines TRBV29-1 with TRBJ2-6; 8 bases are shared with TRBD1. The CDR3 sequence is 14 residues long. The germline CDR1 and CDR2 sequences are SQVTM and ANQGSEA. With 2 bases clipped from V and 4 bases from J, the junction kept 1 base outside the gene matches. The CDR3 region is CSVEQGAGANVLTF. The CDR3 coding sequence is TGCAGCGTTGAACAGGGGGCCGGGGCCAACGTCCTGACTTTC.

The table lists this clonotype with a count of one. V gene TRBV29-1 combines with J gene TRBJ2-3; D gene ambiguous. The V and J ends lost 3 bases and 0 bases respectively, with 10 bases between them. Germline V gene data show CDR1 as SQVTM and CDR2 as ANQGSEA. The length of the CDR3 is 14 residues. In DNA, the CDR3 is TGCAGCGTTGACAGGATGGGTAGCACAGATACGCAGTATTTT. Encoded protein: CSVDRMGSTDTQYF.

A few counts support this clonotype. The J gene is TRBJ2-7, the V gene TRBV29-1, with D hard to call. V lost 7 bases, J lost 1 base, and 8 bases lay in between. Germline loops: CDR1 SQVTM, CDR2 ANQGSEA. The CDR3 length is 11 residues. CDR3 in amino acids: CSASVSYEQYF. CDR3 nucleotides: TGCAGCGCATCAGTGTCCTACGAGCAGTACTTC.

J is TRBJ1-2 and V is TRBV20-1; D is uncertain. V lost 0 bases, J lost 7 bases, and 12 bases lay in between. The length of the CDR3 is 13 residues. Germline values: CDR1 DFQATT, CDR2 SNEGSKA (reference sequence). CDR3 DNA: TGCAGTGCTAGAGACAGCCTCTATCGTGGCTACACCTTC. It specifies CSARDSLYRGYTF.

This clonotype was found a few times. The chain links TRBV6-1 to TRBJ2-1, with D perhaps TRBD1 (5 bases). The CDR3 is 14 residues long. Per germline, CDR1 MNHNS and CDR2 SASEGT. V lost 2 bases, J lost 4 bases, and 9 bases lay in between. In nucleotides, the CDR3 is TGTGCCAGCAGTGAATCGTCAGGGTACAATGAGCAGTTCTTC. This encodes CASSESSGYNEQFF.

CDR3 in amino acids: CASSLVRGADEQFF. The CDR3 DNA reads as TGTGCCAGCAGCTTAGTCAGGGGGGCCGATGAGCAGTTCTTC. V is TRBV11-2 and J is TRBJ2-1; D perhaps matches TRBD1 (7 bases). Germline assignment: CDR1 SGHAT and CDR2 FQNNGV. This CDR3 spans 14 amino acids. V was clipped by 1 base and J by 8 bases, with 12 bases between them.

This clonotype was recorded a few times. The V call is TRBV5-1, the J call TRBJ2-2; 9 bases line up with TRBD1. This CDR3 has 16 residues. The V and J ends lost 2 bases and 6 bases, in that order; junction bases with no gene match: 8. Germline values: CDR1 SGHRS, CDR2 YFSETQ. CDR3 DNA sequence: TGCGCCAGCAGCTTTTACGGGACAGGGTCGGCCGGGGAGCTGTTTTTT. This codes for CASSFYGTGSAGELFF.

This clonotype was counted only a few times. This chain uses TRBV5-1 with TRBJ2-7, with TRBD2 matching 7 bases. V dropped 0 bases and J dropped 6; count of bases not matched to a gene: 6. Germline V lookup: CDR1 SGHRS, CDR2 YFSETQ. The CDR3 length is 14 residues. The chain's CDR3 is CASSLAAGRSEQYF. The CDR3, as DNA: TGCGCCAGCAGCTTGGCAGCGGGACGCAGCGAGCAGTACTTC.

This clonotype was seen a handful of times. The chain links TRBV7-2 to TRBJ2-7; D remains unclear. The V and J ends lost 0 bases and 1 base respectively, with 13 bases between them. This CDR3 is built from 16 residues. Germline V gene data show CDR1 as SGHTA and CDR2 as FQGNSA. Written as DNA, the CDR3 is TGTGCCAGCAGCTTAGCGCAGTACAGTTTATCCTACGAGCAGTACTTC. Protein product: CASSLAQYSLSYEQYF.

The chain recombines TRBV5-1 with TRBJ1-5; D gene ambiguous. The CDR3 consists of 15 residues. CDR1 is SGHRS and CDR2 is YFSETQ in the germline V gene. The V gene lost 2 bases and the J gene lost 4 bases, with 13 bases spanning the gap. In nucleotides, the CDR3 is TGCGCCAGCAGCTTCTCGGCAGGAGGGAATCAGCCCCAGCATTTT. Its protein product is CASSFSAGGNQPQHF. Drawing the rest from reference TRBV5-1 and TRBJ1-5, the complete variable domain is KAGVTQTPRYLIKTRGQQVTLSCSPISGHRSVSWYQQTPGQGLQFLFEYFSETQRNKGNFPGRFSGRQFSNSRSEMNVSTLELGDSALYLCASSFSAGGNQPQHFGDGTRLSIL.

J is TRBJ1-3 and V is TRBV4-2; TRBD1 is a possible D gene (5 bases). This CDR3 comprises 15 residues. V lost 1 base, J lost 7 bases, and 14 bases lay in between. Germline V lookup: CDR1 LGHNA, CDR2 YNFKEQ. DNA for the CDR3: TGTGCCAGCAGCCAAGGATCCGGGACGGGGAACACCATATATTTT. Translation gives CASSQGSGTGNTIYF.

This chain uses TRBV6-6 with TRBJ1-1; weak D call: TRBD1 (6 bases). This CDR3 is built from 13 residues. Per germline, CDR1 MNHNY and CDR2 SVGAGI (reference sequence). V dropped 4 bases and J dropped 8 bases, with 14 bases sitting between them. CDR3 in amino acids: CASSSVLGTEAFF. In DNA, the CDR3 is TGTGCCAGCAGTTCCGTCTTAGGGACAGAAGCTTTCTTT.